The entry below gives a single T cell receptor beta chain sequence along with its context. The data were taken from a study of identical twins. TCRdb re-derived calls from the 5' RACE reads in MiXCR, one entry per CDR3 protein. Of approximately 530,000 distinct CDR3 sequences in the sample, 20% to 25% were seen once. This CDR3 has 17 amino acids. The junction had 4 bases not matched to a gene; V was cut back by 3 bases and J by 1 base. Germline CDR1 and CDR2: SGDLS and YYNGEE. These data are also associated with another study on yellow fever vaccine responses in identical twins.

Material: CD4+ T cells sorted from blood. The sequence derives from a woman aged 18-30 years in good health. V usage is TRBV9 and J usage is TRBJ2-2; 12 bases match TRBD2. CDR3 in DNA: TGTGCCAGCAGCGGCCAGACTAGCGGGGGGAACACCGGGGAGCTGTTTTTT. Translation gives CASSGQTSGGNTGELFF.